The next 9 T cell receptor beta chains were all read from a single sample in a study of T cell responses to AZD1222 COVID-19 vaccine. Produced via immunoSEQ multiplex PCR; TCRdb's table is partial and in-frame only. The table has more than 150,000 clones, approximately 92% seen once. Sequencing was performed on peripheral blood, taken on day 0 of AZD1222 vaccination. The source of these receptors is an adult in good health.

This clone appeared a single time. DNA of the CDR3: TGTGCCAGCAGTGCCGCCCTTAGAATCGCTTTCTTT. Protein product: CASSAALRIAFF. The gene calls are TRBV12-3 or TRBV12-4 and TRBJ1-1; D is unresolved. Trimming left V 5 bases short and J 11 bases short, with 15 bases between. The CDR3 totals 12 residues.

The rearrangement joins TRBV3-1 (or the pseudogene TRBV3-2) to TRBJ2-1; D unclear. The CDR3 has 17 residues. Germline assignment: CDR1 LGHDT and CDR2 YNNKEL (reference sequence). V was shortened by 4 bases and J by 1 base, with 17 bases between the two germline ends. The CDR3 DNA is TGTGCCAGCAGCCCTGAAGAGGTGCTGAGGTCCTACAATGAGCAGTTCTTC. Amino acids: CASSPEEVLRSYNEQFF.

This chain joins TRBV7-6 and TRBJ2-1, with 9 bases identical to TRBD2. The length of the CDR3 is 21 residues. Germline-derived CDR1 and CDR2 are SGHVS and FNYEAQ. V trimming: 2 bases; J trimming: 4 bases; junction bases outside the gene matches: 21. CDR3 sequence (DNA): TGTGCCAGCAGCTTAAGGGACACCTCCCTCGCGGGAGGGAGGAGATACAATGAGCAGTTCTTC. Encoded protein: CASSLRDTSLAGGRRYNEQFF.

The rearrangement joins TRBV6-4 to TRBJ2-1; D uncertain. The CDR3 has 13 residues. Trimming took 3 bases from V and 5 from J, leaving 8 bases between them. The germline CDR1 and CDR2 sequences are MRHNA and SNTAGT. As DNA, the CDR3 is TGTGCCAGCAGTGAAGTACCGGACAATGAGCAGTTCTTC. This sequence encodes CASSEVPDNEQFF.

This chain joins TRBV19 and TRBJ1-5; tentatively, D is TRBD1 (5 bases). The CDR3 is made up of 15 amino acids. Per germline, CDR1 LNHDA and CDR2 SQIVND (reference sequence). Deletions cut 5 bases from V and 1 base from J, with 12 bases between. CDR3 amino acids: CASSFGTRSNQPQHF. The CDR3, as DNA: TGTGCCAGTAGTTTCGGGACGAGGAGCAATCAGCCCCAGCATTTT.

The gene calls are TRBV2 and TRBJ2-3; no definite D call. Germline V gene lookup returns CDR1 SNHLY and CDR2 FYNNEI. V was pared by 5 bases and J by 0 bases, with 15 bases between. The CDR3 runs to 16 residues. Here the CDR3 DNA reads TGTGCCAGCAGTCCTTACCCCGAGACGAGCACAGATACGCAGTATTTT. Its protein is CASSPYPETSTDTQYF.

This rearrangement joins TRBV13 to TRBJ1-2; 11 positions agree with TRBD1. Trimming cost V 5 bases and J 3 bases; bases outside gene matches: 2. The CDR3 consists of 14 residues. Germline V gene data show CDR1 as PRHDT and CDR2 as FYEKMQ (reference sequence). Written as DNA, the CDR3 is TGTGCCAGCAGCCCGGGACAGGGGGACTATGGCTACACCTTC. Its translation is CASSPGQGDYGYTF.

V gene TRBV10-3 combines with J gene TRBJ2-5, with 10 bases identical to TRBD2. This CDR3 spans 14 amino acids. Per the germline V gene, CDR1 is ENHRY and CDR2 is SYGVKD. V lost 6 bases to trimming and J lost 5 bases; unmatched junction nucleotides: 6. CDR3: CAIRGTSEGETQYF. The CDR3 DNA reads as TGTGCCATCAGAGGGACTAGCGAGGGGGAGACCCAGTACTTC.

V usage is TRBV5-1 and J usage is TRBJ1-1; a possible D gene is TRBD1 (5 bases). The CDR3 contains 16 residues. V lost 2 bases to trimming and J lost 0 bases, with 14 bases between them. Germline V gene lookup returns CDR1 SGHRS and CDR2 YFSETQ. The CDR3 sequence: CASSLADRQLNTEAFF. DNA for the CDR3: TGCGCCAGCAGCTTAGCAGACAGACAGCTGAACACTGAAGCTTTCTTT. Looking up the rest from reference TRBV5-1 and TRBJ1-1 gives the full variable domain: KAGVTQTPRYLIKTRGQQVTLSCSPISGHRSVSWYQQTPGQGLQFLFEYFSETQRNKGNFPGRFSGRQFSNSRSEMNVSTLELGDSALYLCASSLADRQLNTEAFFGQGTRLTVV.